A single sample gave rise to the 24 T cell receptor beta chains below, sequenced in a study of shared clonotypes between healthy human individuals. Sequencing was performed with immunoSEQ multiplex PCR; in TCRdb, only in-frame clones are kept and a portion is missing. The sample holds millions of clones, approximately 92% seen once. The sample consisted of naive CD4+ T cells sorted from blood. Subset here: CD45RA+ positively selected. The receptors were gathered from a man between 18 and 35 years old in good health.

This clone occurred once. CDR3: CASSARGANEQFF. The CDR3 DNA follows: TGTGCCAGCAGCGCCCGGGGCGCCAATGAGCAGTTCTTC. The chain employs TRBV9 and TRBJ2-1; D may match TRBD1 or TRBD2 (5 bases each). The CDR3 length is 13 residues. Between the trimmed V and J ends, which lost 3 bases and 6 bases, there was a span of 10 bases. The germline CDR1 and CDR2 sequences are SGDLS and YYNGEE.

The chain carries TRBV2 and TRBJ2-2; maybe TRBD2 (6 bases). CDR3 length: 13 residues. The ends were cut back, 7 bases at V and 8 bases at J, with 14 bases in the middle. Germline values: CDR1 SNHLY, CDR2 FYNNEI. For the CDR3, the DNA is TGTGCCAGCACGGGGACTCCTGGGGGGGAGCTGTTTTTT. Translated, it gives CASTGTPGGELFF.

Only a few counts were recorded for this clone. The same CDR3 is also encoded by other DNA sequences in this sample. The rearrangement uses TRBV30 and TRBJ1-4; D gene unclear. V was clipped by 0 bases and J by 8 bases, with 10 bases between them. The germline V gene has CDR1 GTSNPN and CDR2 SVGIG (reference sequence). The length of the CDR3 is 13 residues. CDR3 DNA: TGTGCCTGGAGTGTACGGGTAGGGGAAAAACTGTTTTTT. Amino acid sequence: CAWSVRVGEKLFF. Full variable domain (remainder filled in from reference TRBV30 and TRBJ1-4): SQTIHQWPATLVQPVGSPLSLECTVEGTSNPNLYWYRQAAGRGLQLLFYSVGIGQISSEVPQNLSASRPQDRQFILSSKKLLLSDSGFYLCAWSVRVGEKLFFGSGTQLSVL.

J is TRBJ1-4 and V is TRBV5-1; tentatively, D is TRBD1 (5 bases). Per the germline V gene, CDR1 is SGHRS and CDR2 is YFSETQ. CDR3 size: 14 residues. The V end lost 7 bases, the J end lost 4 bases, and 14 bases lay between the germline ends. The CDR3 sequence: CASGAGGGNEKLFF. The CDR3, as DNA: TGCGCCAGCGGGGCTGGGGGTGGTAATGAAAAACTGTTTTTT.

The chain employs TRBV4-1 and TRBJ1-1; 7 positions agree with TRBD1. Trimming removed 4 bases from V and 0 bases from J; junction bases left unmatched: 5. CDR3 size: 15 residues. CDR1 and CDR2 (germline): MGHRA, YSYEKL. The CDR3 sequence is CASSPPGQVNTEAFF. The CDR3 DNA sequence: TGCGCCAGCAGCCCCCCAGGACAGGTGAACACTGAAGCTTTCTTT.

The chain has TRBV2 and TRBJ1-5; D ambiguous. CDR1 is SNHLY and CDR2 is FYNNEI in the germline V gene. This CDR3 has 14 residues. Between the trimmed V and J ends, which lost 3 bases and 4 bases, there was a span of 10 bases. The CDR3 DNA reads TGTGCCAGCAGTGAGGTCTCAGTGAATCAGCCCCAGCATTTT. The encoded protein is CASSEVSVNQPQHF.

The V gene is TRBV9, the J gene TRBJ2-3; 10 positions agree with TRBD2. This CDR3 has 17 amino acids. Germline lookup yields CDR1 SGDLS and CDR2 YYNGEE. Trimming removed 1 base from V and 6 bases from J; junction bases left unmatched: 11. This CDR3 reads CASSVTPSGRAQDTQYF. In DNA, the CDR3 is TGTGCCAGCAGCGTAACCCCCAGCGGGAGGGCCCAGGATACGCAGTATTTT. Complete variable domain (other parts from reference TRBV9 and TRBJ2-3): DSGVTQTPKHLITATGQRVTLRCSPRSGDLSVYWYQQSLDQGLQFLIQYYNGEERAKGNILERFSAQQFPDLHSELNLSSLELGDSALYFCASSVTPSGRAQDTQYFGPGTRLTVL.

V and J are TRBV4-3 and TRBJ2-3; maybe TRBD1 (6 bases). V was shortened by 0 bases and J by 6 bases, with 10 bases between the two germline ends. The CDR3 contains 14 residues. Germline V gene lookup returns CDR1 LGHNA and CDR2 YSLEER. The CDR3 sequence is CASSQEGGVDTQYF. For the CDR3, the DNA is TGCGCCAGCAGCCAAGAAGGGGGAGTGGATACGCAGTATTTT.

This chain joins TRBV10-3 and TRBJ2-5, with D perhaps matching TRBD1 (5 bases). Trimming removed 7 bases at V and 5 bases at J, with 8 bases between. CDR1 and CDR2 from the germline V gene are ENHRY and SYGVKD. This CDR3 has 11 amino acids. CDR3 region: CAIKGVETQYF. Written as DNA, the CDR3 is TGTGCCATCAAAGGGGTGGAGACCCAGTACTTC.

The CDR3 DNA follows: TGTGCCAGCAGCTTGGCCAGTACAGGGCTGTACGAGCAGTACTTC. Translated: CASSLASTGLYEQYF. The chain uses TRBV5-4 and TRBJ2-7, with D maybe TRBD1 (6 bases). CDR1 and CDR2 from the germline V gene are SGHNT and YYREEE (reference sequence). Trimming shortened V by 0 bases and J by 4 bases, and 14 bases separated the two germline ends. The CDR3 consists of 15 residues.

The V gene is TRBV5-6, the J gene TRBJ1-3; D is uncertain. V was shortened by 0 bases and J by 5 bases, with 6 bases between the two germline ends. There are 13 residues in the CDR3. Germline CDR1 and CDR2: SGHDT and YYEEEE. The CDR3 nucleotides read TGTGCCAGCAGCTTGGCCCCCCGAAACACCATATATTTT. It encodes CASSLAPRNTIYF.

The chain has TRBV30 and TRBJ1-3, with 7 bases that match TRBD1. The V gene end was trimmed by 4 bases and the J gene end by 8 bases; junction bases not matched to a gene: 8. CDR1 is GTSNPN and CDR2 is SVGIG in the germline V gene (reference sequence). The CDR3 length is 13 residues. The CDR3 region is CAWKLRDSDTIYF. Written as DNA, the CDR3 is TGTGCCTGGAAATTGCGGGACAGCGACACCATATATTTT.

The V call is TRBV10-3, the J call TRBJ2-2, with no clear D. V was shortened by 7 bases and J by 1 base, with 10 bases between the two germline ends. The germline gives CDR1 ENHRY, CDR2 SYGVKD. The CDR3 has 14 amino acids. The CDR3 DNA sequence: TGTGCCATCAAAACCACCTTGAACACCGGGGAGCTGTTTTTT. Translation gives CAIKTTLNTGELFF.

The CDR3 DNA reads as TGTGCCAGCGGGGGGACTAGCGGGAACCGGGAGCTGTTTTTT. It yields the protein CASGGTSGNRELFF. V usage is TRBV2 and J usage is TRBJ2-2; 13 nucleotides line up with TRBD2. This CDR3 spans 14 amino acids. CDR1 and CDR2 from the germline V gene are SNHLY and FYNNEI. The V gene end was trimmed by 8 bases and the J gene end by 9 bases; junction bases not matched to a gene: 6.

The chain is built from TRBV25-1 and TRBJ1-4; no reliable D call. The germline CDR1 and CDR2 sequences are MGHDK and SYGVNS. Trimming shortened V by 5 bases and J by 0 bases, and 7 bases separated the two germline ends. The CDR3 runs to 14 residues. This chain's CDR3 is CASSTGTTNEKLFF. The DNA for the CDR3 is TGTGCCAGCAGTACCGGGACAACTAATGAAAAACTGTTTTTT.

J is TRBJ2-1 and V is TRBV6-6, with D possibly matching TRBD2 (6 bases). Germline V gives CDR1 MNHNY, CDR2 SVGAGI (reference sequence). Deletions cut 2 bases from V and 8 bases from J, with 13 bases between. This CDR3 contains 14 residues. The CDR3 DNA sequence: TGTGCCAGCAGTTACACGGGACTGTTGGATGAGCAGTTCTTC. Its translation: CASSYTGLLDEQFF.

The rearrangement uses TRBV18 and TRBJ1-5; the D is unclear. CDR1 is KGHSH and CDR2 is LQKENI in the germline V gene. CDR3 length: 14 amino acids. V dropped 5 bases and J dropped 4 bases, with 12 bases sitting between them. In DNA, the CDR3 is TGTGCCAGCTCAAGGTTGAGTAGGAATCAGCCCCAGCATTTT. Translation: CASSRLSRNQPQHF. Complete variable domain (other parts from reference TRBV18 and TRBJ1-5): NAGVMQNPRHLVRRRGQEARLRCSPMKGHSHVYWYRQLPEEGLKFMVYLQKENIIDESGMPKERFSAEFPKEGPSILRIQQVVRGDSAAYFCASSRLSRNQPQHFGDGTRLSIL.

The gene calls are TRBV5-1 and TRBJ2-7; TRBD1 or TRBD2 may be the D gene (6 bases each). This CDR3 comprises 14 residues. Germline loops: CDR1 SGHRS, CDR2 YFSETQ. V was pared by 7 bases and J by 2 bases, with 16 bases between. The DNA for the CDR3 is TGCGCCAGCGGTGATCCGGGGGCTCCCTACGAGCAGTACTTC. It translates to CASGDPGAPYEQYF.

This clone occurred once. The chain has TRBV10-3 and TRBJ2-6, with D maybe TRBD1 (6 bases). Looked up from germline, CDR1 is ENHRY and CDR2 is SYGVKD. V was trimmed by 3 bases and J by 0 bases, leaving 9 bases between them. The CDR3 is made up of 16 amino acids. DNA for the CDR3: TGTGCCATCAGTGAATCCAGGGGCTCTGGGGCCAACGTCCTGACTTTC. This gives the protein CAISESRGSGANVLTF.

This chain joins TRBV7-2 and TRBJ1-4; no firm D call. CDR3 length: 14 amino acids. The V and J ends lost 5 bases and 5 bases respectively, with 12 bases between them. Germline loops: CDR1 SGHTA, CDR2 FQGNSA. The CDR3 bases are TGTGCCAGCAGCGACGGTTTGGTAAATGAAAAACTGTTTTTT. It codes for CASSDGLVNEKLFF.

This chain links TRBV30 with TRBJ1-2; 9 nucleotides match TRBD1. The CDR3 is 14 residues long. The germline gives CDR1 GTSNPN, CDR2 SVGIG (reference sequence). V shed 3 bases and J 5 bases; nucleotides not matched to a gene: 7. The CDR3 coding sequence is TGTGCCTGGAGCCTGGACAGGGGATGGTATGGCTACACCTTC. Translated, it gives CAWSLDRGWYGYTF. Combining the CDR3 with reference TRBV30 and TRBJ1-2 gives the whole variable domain SQTIHQWPATLVQPVGSPLSLECTVEGTSNPNLYWYRQAAGRGLQLLFYSVGIGQISSEVPQNLSASRPQDRQFILSSKKLLLSDSGFYLCAWSLDRGWYGYTFGSGTRLTVV.

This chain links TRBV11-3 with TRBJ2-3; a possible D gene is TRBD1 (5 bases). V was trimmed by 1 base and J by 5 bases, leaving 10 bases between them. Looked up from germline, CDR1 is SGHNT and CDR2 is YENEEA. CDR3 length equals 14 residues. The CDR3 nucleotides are TGTGCCAGCAGCTTAGCCCATGGACAAGATACGCAGTATTTT. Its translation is CASSLAHGQDTQYF.

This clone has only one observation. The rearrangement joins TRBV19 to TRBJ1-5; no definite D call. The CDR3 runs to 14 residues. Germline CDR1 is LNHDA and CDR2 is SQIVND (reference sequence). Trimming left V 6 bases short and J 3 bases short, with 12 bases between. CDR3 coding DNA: TGTGCCAGTAGCCTGACCGATGTCAATCAGCCCCAGCATTTT. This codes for CASSLTDVNQPQHF.

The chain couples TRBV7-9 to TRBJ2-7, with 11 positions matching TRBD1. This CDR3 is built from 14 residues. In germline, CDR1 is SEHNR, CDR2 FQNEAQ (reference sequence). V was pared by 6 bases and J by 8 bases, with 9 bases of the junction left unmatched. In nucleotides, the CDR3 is TGTGCCAGCAGTTCCCCGGGACAGGGGGACCAGCAGTACTTC. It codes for CASSSPGQGDQQYF. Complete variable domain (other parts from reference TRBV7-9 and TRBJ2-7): DTGVSQNPRHKITKRGQNVTFRCDPISEHNRLYWYRQTLGQGPEFLTYFQNEAQLEKSRLLSDRFSAERPKGSFSTLEIQRTEQGDSAMYLCASSSPGQGDQQYFGPGTRLTVT.